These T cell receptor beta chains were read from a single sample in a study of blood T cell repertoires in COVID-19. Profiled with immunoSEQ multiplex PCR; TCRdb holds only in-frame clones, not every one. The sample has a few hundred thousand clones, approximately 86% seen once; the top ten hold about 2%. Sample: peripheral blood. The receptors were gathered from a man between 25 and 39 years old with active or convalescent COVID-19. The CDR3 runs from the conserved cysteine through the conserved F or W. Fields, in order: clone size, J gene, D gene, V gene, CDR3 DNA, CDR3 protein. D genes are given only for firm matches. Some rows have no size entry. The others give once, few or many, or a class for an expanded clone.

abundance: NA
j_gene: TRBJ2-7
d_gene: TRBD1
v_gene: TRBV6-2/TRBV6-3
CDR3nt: TGTGCCAGCAGTTACTCGGGACAGGGGAACGAGCAGTACTTC
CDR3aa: CASSYSGQGNEQYF

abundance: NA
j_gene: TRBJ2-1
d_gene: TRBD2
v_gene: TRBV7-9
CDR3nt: TGTGCCAGCAGCGCACTAACTAGCGGGGGTGATGAGCAGTTCTTC
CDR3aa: CASSALTSGGDEQFF

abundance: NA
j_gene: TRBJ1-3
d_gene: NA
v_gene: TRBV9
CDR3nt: TGTGCCAGCAGCGCCGGGACATCTGGAAACACCATATATTTT
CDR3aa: CASSAGTSGNTIYF

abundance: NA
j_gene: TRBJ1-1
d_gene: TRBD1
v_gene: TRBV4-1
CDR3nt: TGCGCCAGCAGCCAAGAAAGGACAGGGAACGCTTTCTTT
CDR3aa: CASSQERTGNAFF

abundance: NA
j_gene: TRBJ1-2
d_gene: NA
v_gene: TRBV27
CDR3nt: TGTGCCAGCAGTCCCCCGGGGTCCGGCTACACCTTC
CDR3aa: CASSPPGSGYTF

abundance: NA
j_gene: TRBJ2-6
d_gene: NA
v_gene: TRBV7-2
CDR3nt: TGTGCCAGCAGCTCACCCCTGATGGGAGACCGCCGGGGGGCCAACGTCCTGACTTTC
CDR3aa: CASSSPLMGDRRGANVLTF

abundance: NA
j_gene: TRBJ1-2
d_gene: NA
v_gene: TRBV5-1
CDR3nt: TGCGCCAGCAGCTTGGGAGCCAGGGGTGAAGGCTACACCTTC
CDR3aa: CASSLGARGEGYTF

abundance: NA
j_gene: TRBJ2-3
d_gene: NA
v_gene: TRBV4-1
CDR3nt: TGCGCCAGCAGCCACGGGGCAGATACGCAGTATTTT
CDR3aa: CASSHGADTQYF

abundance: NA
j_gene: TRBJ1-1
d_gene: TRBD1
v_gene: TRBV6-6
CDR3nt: TGTGCCAGCAGACCACAGGGGGCGAGCACTGAAGCTTTCTTT
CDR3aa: CASRPQGASTEAFF

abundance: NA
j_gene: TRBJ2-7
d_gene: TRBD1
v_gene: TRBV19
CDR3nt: TGTGCCAGCAAAGAAGGACCGGGACAGGCCTACGAGCAGTACTTC
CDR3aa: CASKEGPGQAYEQYF

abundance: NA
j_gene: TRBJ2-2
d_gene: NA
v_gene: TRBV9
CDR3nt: TGTGCCAGCAGCGTCTCCTGGGGAACTAGCCTTGAGAACACCGGGGAGCTGTTTTTT
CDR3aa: CASSVSWGTSLENTGELFF

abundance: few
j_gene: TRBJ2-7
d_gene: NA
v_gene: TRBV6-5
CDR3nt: TGTGCCAGCAGTTCTTTAATGAAACACTACGAGCAGTACTTC
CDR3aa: CASSSLMKHYEQYF

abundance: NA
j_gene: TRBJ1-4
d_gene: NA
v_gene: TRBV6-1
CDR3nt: TGTGCCAGCAGTGAATCGGGGAGGTGGGAAAAACTGTTTTTT
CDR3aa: CASSESGRWEKLFF

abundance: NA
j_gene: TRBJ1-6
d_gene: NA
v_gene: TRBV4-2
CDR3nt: TGTGCCAGCAGCCAAGACCGGGGAGACTATAATTCACCCCTCCACTTT
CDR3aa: CASSQDRGDYNSPLHF

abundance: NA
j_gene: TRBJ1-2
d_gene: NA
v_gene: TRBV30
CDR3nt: TGTGCCTGGAGTGTACTATTAAGGTCCAGGGTAGGTGGCTACACCTTC
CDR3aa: CAWSVLLRSRVGGYTF

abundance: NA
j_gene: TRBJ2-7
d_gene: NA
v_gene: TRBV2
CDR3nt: TGTGCCAGCAGGGAGGACGTCCCCAACGAGCAGTACTTC
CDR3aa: CASREDVPNEQYF

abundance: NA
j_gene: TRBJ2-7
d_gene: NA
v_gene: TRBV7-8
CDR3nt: TGTGCCAGCGGGGGCAACGAGCAGTACTTC
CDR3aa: CASGGNEQYF

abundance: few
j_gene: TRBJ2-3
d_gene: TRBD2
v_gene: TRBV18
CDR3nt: TGTGCCAGCACTAAGACTAGCAGCCACACAGATACGCAGTATTTT
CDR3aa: CASTKTSSHTDTQYF

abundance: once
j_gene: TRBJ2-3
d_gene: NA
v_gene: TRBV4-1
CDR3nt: TGCGCCAGCAGCCAAGATCCAGTGGCCACCACAGATACGCAGTATTTT
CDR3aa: CASSQDPVATTDTQYF

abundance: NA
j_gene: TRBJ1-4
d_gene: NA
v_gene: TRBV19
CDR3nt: TGTGCCAGTAGTATAGGACAGCCGAATGAAAAACTGTTTTTT
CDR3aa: CASSIGQPNEKLFF

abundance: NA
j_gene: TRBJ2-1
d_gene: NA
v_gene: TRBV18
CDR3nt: TGTGCCAGCTCACAGTCGAGAGACAATGAGCAGTTCTTC
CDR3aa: CASSQSRDNEQFF

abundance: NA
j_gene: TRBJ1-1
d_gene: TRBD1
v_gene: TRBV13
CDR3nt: TGTGCCAGCAGATCCAGGACAGGGGGCGGCACTGAAGCTTTCTTT
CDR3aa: CASRSRTGGGTEAFF

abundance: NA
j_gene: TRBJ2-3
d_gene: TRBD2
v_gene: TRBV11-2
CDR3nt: TGTGCCAGCAGTCAAAGCGGGGTGAACACAGATACGCAGTATTTT
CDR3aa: CASSQSGVNTDTQYF

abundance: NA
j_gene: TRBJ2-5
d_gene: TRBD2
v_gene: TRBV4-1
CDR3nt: TGCGCCAGCAGCCAAGATCCCAGCGGGGGGGCGGAGACCCAGTACTTC
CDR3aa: CASSQDPSGGAETQYF

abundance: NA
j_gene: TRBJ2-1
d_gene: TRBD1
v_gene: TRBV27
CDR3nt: TGTGCCAGCAGTTTCCAGGGACAGGGAACCTACAATGAGCAGTTCTTC
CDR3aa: CASSFQGQGTYNEQFF

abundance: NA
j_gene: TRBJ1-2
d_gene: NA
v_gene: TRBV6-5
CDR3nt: TGTGCCAGCAGGGACAGAATATATGGCTACACCTTC
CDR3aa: CASRDRIYGYTF

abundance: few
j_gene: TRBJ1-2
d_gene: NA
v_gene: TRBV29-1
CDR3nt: TGCAGCGTTGAAGAAGGCCGGGTCAGTGGCTACACCTTC
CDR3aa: CSVEEGRVSGYTF

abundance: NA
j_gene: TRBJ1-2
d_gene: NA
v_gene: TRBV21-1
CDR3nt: TGTGCCAGCAGCACAAAGGAGTGGGACTCGCGACCCCCAAGATCAAGGGCGTGCTATGGCTACACCTTC
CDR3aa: CASSTKEWDSRPPRSRACYGYTF

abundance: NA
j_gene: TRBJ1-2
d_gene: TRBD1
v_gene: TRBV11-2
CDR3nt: TGTGCCAGCACCGCCGGGACAGGGCTCGAGTATGGCTACACCTTC
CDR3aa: CASTAGTGLEYGYTF

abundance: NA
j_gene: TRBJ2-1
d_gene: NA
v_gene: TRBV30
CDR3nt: TGTGCCCGGAACCTAGGGGGGGGGAGACTCAATGAGCAGTTCTTC
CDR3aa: CARNLGGGRLNEQFF

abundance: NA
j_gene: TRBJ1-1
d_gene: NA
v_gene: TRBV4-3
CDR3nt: TGCGCCAGCAGCCAAGTTACAGGCTCGAACACTGAAGCTTTCTTT
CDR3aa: CASSQVTGSNTEAFF

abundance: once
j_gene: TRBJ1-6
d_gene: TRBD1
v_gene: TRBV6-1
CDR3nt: TGTGCCAGCAGTGAAATCCGGACAGGGGATGGATCACCCCTCCACTTT
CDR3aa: CASSEIRTGDGSPLHF

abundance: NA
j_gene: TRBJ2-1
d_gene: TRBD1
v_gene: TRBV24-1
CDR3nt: TGTGCCACCAGTGAGAGACTCCGGGACAGGGTCATCAATGAGCAGTTCTTC
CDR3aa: CATSERLRDRVINEQFF

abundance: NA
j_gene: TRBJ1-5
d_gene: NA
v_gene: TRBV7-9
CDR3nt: TGTGCCAGCAGCCCGGGGGAGGGGGACCAGCCCCAGCATTTT
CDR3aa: CASSPGEGDQPQHF

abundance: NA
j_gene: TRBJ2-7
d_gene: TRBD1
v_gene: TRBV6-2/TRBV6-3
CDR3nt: TGTGCCAGCAGCTCGTTCGGGGACAGGGACTACGAGCAGTACTTC
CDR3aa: CASSSFGDRDYEQYF

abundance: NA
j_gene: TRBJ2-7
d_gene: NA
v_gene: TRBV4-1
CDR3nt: TGCGCCAGCAGCCAAGATTTAGGCGGGCCAAAGCAGTACTTC
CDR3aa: CASSQDLGGPKQYF

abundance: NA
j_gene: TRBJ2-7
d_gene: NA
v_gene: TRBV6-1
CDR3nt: TGTGCCAGCAGTGAACTCACTAGTAGCCACGAGCAGTACTTC
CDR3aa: CASSELTSSHEQYF

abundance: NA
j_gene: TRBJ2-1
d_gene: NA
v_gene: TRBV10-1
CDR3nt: TGCGCCAGCAGTCGGTTATTTTCTAATGAGCAGTTCTTC
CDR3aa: CASSRLFSNEQFF

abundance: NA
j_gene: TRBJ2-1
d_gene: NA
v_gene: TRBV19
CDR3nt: TGTGCCAGTAGTCTTGGGGGGTCTACTGAGCAGTTCTTC
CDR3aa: CASSLGGSTEQFF

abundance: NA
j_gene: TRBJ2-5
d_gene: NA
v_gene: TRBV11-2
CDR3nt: TGTGCCAGCAGCTCGGGACTCCAAGAGACCCAGTACTTC
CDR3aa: CASSSGLQETQYF

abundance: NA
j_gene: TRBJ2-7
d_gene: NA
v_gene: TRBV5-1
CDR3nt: TGCGCCAGCAGCCCCGGACAGCTCCTCTCCTACGAGCAGTACTTC
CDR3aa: CASSPGQLLSYEQYF

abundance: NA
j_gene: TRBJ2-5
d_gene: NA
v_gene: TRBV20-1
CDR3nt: TGCAGTGCTAGTTCGGGTTTCCAAGAGACCCAGTACTTC
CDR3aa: CSASSGFQETQYF

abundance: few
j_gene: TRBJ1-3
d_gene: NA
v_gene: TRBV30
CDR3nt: TGTGCCTGGAGTGGAACGGGGTATAGCTCTGGAAACACCATATATTTT
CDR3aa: CAWSGTGYSSGNTIYF

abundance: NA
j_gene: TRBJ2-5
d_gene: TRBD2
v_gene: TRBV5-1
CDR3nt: TGCGCCAGCAGCTCGACACTAGCGGAACAAGAGACCCAGTACTTC
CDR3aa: CASSSTLAEQETQYF

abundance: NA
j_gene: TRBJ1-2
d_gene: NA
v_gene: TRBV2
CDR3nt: TGTGCCAGCAGTGAACGGGGGTCTCTTGGCTACACCTTC
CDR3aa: CASSERGSLGYTF

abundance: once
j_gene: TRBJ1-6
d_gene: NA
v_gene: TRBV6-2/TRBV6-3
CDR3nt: TGTGCCAGCAGTTACCCGCCAGGGCCGACTTCACCCCTCCACTTT
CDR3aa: CASSYPPGPTSPLHF